The 23 T cell receptor beta chains presented below share a single source sample, sequenced in a study of shared clonotypes between healthy human individuals. Produced via immunoSEQ multiplex PCR; TCRdb's table is partial and in-frame only. The table lists 2 million to 3 million clones, roughly nine tenths of them singletons. Material for sequencing was naive CD4+ T cells sorted from blood. Subset specified: CD45RA+ positively selected. These receptors all stem from a man between 18 and 29 years old in good health.

The gene calls are TRBV2 and TRBJ1-1; D is undetermined. The CDR3 is 15 amino acids. From germline, CDR1 is SNHLY and CDR2 FYNNEI. Between the trimmed V and J ends, which lost 7 bases and 1 base, there was a span of 16 bases. The CDR3 nucleotides read TGTGCCAGCAACAACAATCCCGCCAAGAACACTGAAGCTTTCTTT. This codes for CASNNNPAKNTEAFF.

The chain couples TRBV6-9 to TRBJ2-5; a weak D match, TRBD1 (6 bases). Trimming removed 5 bases from V and 5 bases from J, with 12 bases in between. The CDR3 totals 13 residues. The V gene's germline CDR1 is MNHGY and CDR2 SVAAGI. Here the CDR3 DNA reads TGTGCCAGCAGTCGGGACAACCCGGAGACCCAGTACTTC. It codes for CASSRDNPETQYF.

This chain connects TRBV5-1 to TRBJ1-1, with D uncertain. With 3 bases removed from V and 1 base from J, the gap between germline ends came to 16 bases. CDR1 and CDR2 (germline): SGHRS, YFSETQ. The CDR3 loop spans 16 amino acids. CDR3 nucleotides: TGCGCCAGCAGCTATACAGTCACGAACGGGAACACTGAAGCTTTCTTT. This codes for CASSYTVTNGNTEAFF. Full variable domain (outside the CDR3, taken from reference TRBV5-1 and TRBJ1-1): KAGVTQTPRYLIKTRGQQVTLSCSPISGHRSVSWYQQTPGQGLQFLFEYFSETQRNKGNFPGRFSGRQFSNSRSEMNVSTLELGDSALYLCASSYTVTNGNTEAFFGQGTRLTVV.

The rearrangement joins TRBV23-1 to TRBJ2-2; 9 bases align to TRBD2. TRBV23-1 is placed among ORFs of uncertain function. The CDR3 has 16 amino acids. The trim removed 5 bases at V and 4 bases at J, leaving 8 bases unmatched. The CDR3 DNA follows: TGCGCCAGCAGTAACGAGGGACTAGCCGGCACCGGGGAGCTGTTTTTT. It codes for CASSNEGLAGTGELFF.

Worth noting for this clone: Other nucleotide sequences in the sample specify the same CDR3. The rearrangement joins TRBV11-2 to TRBJ1-3; no firm D call. Germline V CDR1 and CDR2: SGHAT, FQNNGV. V lost 5 bases, J lost 2 bases, and 7 bases lay in between. The CDR3 has 13 residues. CDR3 nucleotide sequence: TGTGCCAGCAGCCCTTCGGCTGGAAACACCATATATTTT. The encoded protein is CASSPSAGNTIYF. The whole variable domain, remainder taken from reference TRBV11-2 and TRBJ1-3, is EAGVAQSPRYKIIEKRQSVAFWCNPISGHATLYWYQQILGQGPKLLIQFQNNGVVDDSQLPKDRFSAERLKGVDSTLKIQPAKLEDSAVYLCASSPSAGNTIYFGEGSWLTVV.

This clone was observed once. The chain has TRBV6-1 and TRBJ1-5, with D unclear. Germline CDR1 is MNHNS and CDR2 is SASEGT. The CDR3 contains 13 residues. Between the trimmed V and J ends, which lost 7 bases and 7 bases, there was a span of 14 bases. CDR3 sequence reads: CASTSRPEQPQHF. The CDR3 DNA sequence: TGTGCCAGCACCTCGCGTCCGGAGCAGCCCCAGCATTTT.

CDR3 amino acids: CTGVENTGELFF. The DNA of the CDR3 is TGCACCGGGGTAGAGAACACCGGGGAGCTGTTTTTT. The J gene is TRBJ2-2, the V gene TRBV29-1, with TRBD2 as a possible D gene (5 bases). Germline V CDR1 and CDR2: SQVTM, ANQGSEA. The CDR3 totals 12 residues.

The J gene is TRBJ2-5, the V gene TRBV29-1; TRBD1 matches at 8 bases. Germline loops: CDR1 SQVTM, CDR2 ANQGSEA. CDR3 size: 15 residues. V was pared by 6 bases and J by 5 bases, with 14 bases of the junction left unmatched. The CDR3 protein is CSVLSRDRKSETQYF. The CDR3 DNA reads as TGCAGCGTCCTGTCCCGGGACAGGAAGTCGGAGACCCAGTACTTC.

The J gene is TRBJ1-3, the V gene TRBV19, with D tentatively TRBD1 (5 bases). From germline, CDR1 is LNHDA and CDR2 SQIVND (reference sequence). The CDR3 extends over 12 amino acids. Trimming shortened V by 10 bases and J by 2 bases, and 9 bases separated the two germline ends. DNA for the CDR3: TGTGCCACCCAAGGGGCTGGAAACACCATATATTTT. It yields the protein CATQGAGNTIYF.

Regarding this clone: The same CDR3 arises from other DNA sequences in this sample as well. V usage is TRBV25-1 and J usage is TRBJ2-3, with TRBD2 matching over 7 bases. This CDR3 spans 15 amino acids. V was clipped by 1 base and J by 1 base; unmatched bases: 2. Germline-derived CDR1 and CDR2 are MGHDK and SYGVNS. CDR3 DNA sequence: TGTGCCAGCAGTGAATGGGCGGGAGGCACAGATACGCAGTATTTT. Residues: CASSEWAGGTDTQYF.

The V gene is TRBV5-4, the J gene TRBJ1-1, with D maybe TRBD1 (5 bases). Germline V lookup: CDR1 SGHNT, CDR2 YYREEE (reference sequence). V was shortened by 3 bases and J by 1 base, with 7 bases between the two germline ends. CDR3 length: 13 amino acids. The CDR3 loop reads CASSWDGNTEAFF. Here the CDR3 DNA reads TGTGCCAGCAGCTGGGACGGGAACACTGAAGCTTTCTTT.

The chain has TRBV28 and TRBJ1-2, with 10 bases identical to TRBD1. After removal of 4 bases from V and 6 bases from J, the junction contained 8 bases not matched to a gene. Germline CDR1 is MDHEN and CDR2 is SYDVKM. The length of the CDR3 is 15 residues. CDR3 loop: CASSSPRDRGHGYTF. The CDR3 bases are TGTGCCAGCAGTTCCCCACGGGACAGGGGTCATGGCTACACCTTC.

This chain connects TRBV30 to TRBJ2-3, with D perhaps TRBD1 (5 bases). Germline CDR1 GTSNPN, CDR2 SVGIG (reference sequence). Deletions cut 3 bases from V and 2 bases from J, with 12 bases between. CDR3 length: 14 residues. The CDR3 sequence is CAWSTDSLTDTQYF. The CDR3, as DNA: TGTGCCTGGAGCACCGACAGCCTCACAGATACGCAGTATTTT.

This clone was detected only once. This rearrangement joins TRBV7-9 to TRBJ2-3, with D perhaps matching TRBD2 (6 bases). This CDR3 is built from 15 residues. Per the germline V gene, CDR1 is SEHNR and CDR2 is FQNEAQ (reference sequence). V lost 5 bases to trimming and J lost 2 bases, with 14 bases between them. The CDR3 sequence is CASSRDSFFTDTQYF. The CDR3, as DNA: TGTGCCAGCAGCAGGGACTCGTTTTTCACAGATACGCAGTATTTT. Complete variable domain (other parts from reference TRBV7-9 and TRBJ2-3): DTGVSQNPRHKITKRGQNVTFRCDPISEHNRLYWYRQTLGQGPEFLTYFQNEAQLEKSRLLSDRFSAERPKGSFSTLEIQRTEQGDSAMYLCASSRDSFFTDTQYFGPGTRLTVL.

The V call is TRBV4-1, the J call TRBJ2-7; a possible D gene is TRBD1 (6 bases). Germline CDR1 and CDR2: MGHRA and YSYEKL. Trimming cost V 1 base and J 2 bases, with 9 bases left between them. The CDR3 runs to 14 residues. The CDR3 loop reads CASSQGDIPYEQYF. DNA for the CDR3: TGCGCCAGCAGCCAAGGGGACATCCCCTACGAGCAGTACTTC.

V gene TRBV4-1 combines with J gene TRBJ2-5, with D possibly TRBD2 on 6 matching bases. This CDR3 is 17 amino acids long. The germline V gene encodes CDR1 MGHRA and CDR2 YSYEKL. V gave up 2 bases and J gave up 5 bases, with 21 bases separating them. The CDR3 DNA sequence: TGCGCCAGCAGCCAATGGGCCTTCAAGAGCGGGCTTGAGACCCAGTACTTC. Protein sequence: CASSQWAFKSGLETQYF.

As for this clone: Other DNA sequences in the same sample also yield this CDR3. The chain couples TRBV2 to TRBJ2-5; D remains unclear. Germline loops: CDR1 SNHLY, CDR2 FYNNEI. The CDR3 consists of 13 residues. Trimming removed 4 bases at V and 5 bases at J, with 11 bases between. The CDR3 protein is CASSVGRRETQYF. The CDR3 DNA reads TGTGCCAGCAGTGTAGGGCGGCGGGAGACCCAGTACTTC.

The chain is built from TRBV10-3 and TRBJ1-1; 9 positions agree with TRBD1. The V segment lost 3 bases and the J segment 7 bases; nucleotides outside the gene matches: 9. CDR3 length equals 15 residues. The germline gives CDR1 ENHRY, CDR2 SYGVKD. CDR3 in amino acids: CAISDGTGRTGEAFF. DNA of the CDR3: TGTGCCATCAGTGATGGGACAGGGAGGACGGGTGAAGCTTTCTTT.

The chain employs TRBV28 and TRBJ2-2; TRBD1 matches 7 bases. V lost 4 bases to trimming and J lost 6 bases; unmatched junction nucleotides: 2. CDR1 and CDR2 from the germline V gene are MDHEN and SYDVKM. The CDR3 consists of 13 residues. CDR3 residues: CASSWDSPGELFF. CDR3 nucleotides: TGTGCCAGCAGTTGGGACAGTCCCGGGGAGCTGTTTTTT.

The rearrangement links TRBV6-5 to TRBJ2-2, with 7 bases identical to TRBD2. The germline V gene has CDR1 MNHEY and CDR2 SVGAGI. V was clipped by 0 bases and J by 5 bases; unmatched bases: 6. This CDR3 is built from 16 residues. The chain's CDR3 is CASSYSVPSGTGELFF. Here the CDR3 DNA reads TGTGCCAGCAGTTACTCGGTTCCTAGCGGTACCGGGGAGCTGTTTTTT.

This chain uses TRBV12-5 with TRBJ1-1; perhaps TRBD1 as D (6 bases). Between the trimmed V and J ends, which lost 7 bases and 1 base, there was a span of 10 bases. The length of the CDR3 is 13 residues. Per germline, CDR1 LGHNT and CDR2 FRNRAP. CDR3 nucleotides: TGTGCTAGTGTGAAAGGGGGGAACACTGAAGCTTTCTTT. Protein: CASVKGGNTEAFF.

In its sample, this clone was seen once. CDR3 in DNA: TGCGCCAGCAGCGGCTACAGTGCAACTAATGAAAAACTGTTTTTT. Translated: CASSGYSATNEKLFF. This sequence joins TRBV5-1 and TRBJ1-4; D ambiguous. This CDR3 has 15 residues. CDR1 SGHRS and CDR2 YFSETQ come from the germline V gene. Trimming left V 4 bases short and J 0 bases short, with 10 bases between.

This clone was observed a few times. This same CDR3 is encoded by further DNA sequences in the sample. The chain employs TRBV30 and TRBJ1-1, with unresolved D. Germline CDR1 GTSNPN, CDR2 SVGIG (reference sequence). The CDR3 extends over 13 amino acids. V was trimmed by 0 bases and J by 2 bases, leaving 7 bases between them. The DNA for the CDR3 is TGTGCCTGGAGTGTGTCAGCCAACACTGAAGCTTTCTTT. Translated: CAWSVSANTEAFF.